This record looks at one T cell receptor beta chain sequence and its context. This clone has a single count. It has no known antigen specificity. No much larger clonotype is one base removed from it; base qualities were not supplied. Trimming leaves V shorter by 4 bases and J shorter by 5 bases, with the junction holding 0 bases beyond the gene matches. The germline V gene specifies MRHNA as CDR1 and SNTAGT as CDR2. The CDR3 contains 14 residues, cysteine and phenylalanine counted. Only the CDR3 part of the read is kept: 42 bases, read in frame from the first base. Preparation of the library involved the immunoSEQ multiplex PCR assay. A mixture of 60 forward primers for TCR Vbeta segments and 13 reverse primers for TCR Jbeta segments was used in the multiplex PCR. The CDR3 region of rearranged TCR beta genes was amplified from genomic DNA with a multiplex PCR assay. The amplified TCR beta libraries were sequenced on the Illumina HiSeq System as 87-base-pair reads. Under the source paper's analysis protocol: Across the 666 repertoires, a later analysis counted 75 million to 90 million unique TCR beta chains, 8.5 million to 12 million of which were shared by at least two donors. Raw reads were error-corrected and collapsed into unique sequences by a nearest-neighbor algorithm in which closely related sequences were merged to remove PCR and sequencing errors. V, D and J gene segments were assigned by aligning CDR3 sequences to IMGT reference sequences. For a sequence to be retained, a match of at least six nucleotides was required to both a V gene segment and a J gene segment. A rearrangement counted as productive if the CDR3 had no stop codons and remained in frame with V and J, and every other rearrangement counted as non-productive. CDR3 was defined according to IMGT convention as the region running from the second conserved V-encoded cysteine to the conserved J-encoded phenylalanine. The earlier analysis of some 600 of the donors excluded sequences that lacked an unambiguous match to a single V gene segment. In an earlier analysis of several hundred of the donors, a V segment was called functional when productive rearrangements were above 56.7%, and segregating when the standard deviation between donors exceeded 5%. A statistical classification framework was built for diagnosing cytomegalovirus status from the catalog of TCR beta chain sequences. In a later analysis, TCR nucleotide sequences were compared against IMGT/GENE-DB human TR gene sequences so that V and J genes could be assigned. Using the TCRdist pipeline, a later analysis assigned CDR3 sequences along with most-parsimonious VDJ recombination scenarios. A later analysis defined each TCR beta chain by its CDR3 amino acid sequence plus V-gene family, and excluded reads lacking a unique V-gene family. In a later analysis, 500 to 650 highly shared, low-generation-probability nucleotide sequences were removed to address suspected cross-contamination and a sequencing artifact. In a later analysis, a clonal expansion index was calculated for each public chain from normalized within-repertoire ranks of inferred template counts. In a later analysis, generation probabilities were computed with a VDJ recombination model fitted to out-of-frame rearrangements, and the resulting probabilities were checked against IGoR. Hypergeometric tests were used in a later analysis to score TCR-TCR, TCR-HLA and TCR-CMV co-occurrence, with a repertoire-size bias correction applied to the TCR pairs. A later analysis estimated false discovery rates by permuting HLA or CMV assignments 20 times. In a later analysis, co-occurring TCRs were grouped using DBSCAN, and TCRdist sequence similarity was added for clustering within HLA-allele-positive subsets. Co-occurrence clustering excluded repertoires with fewer than 30,000 or more than 120,000 public chains, plus five with anomalous nucleotide sharing. The immuneACCESS repertoire file appears here via TCRdb, limited to in-frame rearrangements. These files lack a portion of the clones; in checked studies, under half of the deficit traces to unresolved V genes, and the cause of the others is not known. V, J and clone size reflect that table, while D and trimming were determined from the DNA. The table for this sample lists around 150,000 clones; under 90% of them were counted only once. The ten largest clonotypes hold over 2% of the sample.

The data were obtained in a study of cytomegalovirus exposure and HLA in healthy donors (dated by TCRdb to the late 2010s). Background for the entire study: According to an earlier analysis of 550 to 750 of the donors, about 190 million T cells yielded 100 million or so unique TCR beta sequences and less than 300 Gb of sequence data. About 280 gigabases of sequencing data and tens of millions of unique TCR sequences were included in an early release covering under 650 HLA-typed donors. Of the 300 to 450 genotyped donors, approximately 81% were placed in the genetic ancestry cluster associated with self-reported Caucasian donors. The study was designed to test whether signatures of past pathogen exposure could be identified by cataloging public T cell receptors. Using immunosequencing, the study profiled T cell repertoires from around 670 subjects and related those repertoires to cytomegalovirus serostatus. In addition to the first cohort of roughly 670 subjects, a separate validation cohort of under 150 different subjects was used. To predict cytomegalovirus infection status, the study brought together high-throughput TCR immunosequencing, statistical association of individual TCRs with disease status, and machine learning. In a later analysis, previously published TCR beta repertoires from more than 500 donors were re-analyzed and high-resolution HLA genotyping was added so that TCR occurrence patterns could be studied. In the later analysis, no new phenotypic data were used to find candidate immune exposures; instead, reliance was placed on TCR beta sequences and their occurrence across donors. An earlier analysis of roughly 580 of the donors used high-throughput TCR beta sequencing to judge whether each TCR beta V gene segment behaved as functional or pseudogenic. Donor age, sex, ethnicity and CMV serostatus were compiled alongside the repertoire data. A later genetic analysis took genome-wide SNP genotypes for about 65% of the 666 donors and used that subset as a discovery cohort. Every discovery cohort repertoire had been produced on one sequencing platform. HLA typing covered class I and class II loci at four-digit resolution. The number of typed donors differed by locus: roughly 629-630 for A, B, C, DRB1 and DQB1; approximately 540 for DQA1; around 580 for DPA1; and some 470 for DPB1. Roughly five DR-DQ haplotypes were handled as single units for association and clustering because linkage in the cohort was strong. On average, roughly 250,000 unique TCR beta nucleotide sequences were sequenced per donor among more than 350 genotyped donors of the cohort, with roughly 20% of those sequences being non-productive. Results and caveats for the whole study, not just this receptor: According to a later analysis, parvovirus B19, influenza, CMV and Epstein-Barr virus appeared linked to several top co-occurrence clusters. The 87-base-pair reads could not distinguish some IMGT-functional V segments, including TRBV6-2 and TRBV6-3, so those segments were excluded. Compared with equally common non-associated chains, HLA-associated TCR beta chains in a later analysis were more clonally expanded and had lower generation probabilities. When HLA alleles, especially DR and DQ, strongly co-occurred, attributing TCR associations to individual alleles was difficult. An earlier analysis of 587 of the donors showed that most TCR beta V segments appeared in productive rearrangements either about 87% or about 30% of the time, which broadly matched IMGT annotations. The study listed approximately 150 TCR beta chains as associated with cytomegalovirus. Specific HLA alleles were associated with roughly 16,000 TCR beta sequences at a false discovery rate of 0.05 in a later analysis. Because HLA typing was unavailable for some donors at each locus, only the typed subset was used in association tests. Presence/absence analyses assumed roughly uniform sequencing depth across donors, an assumption that may not hold. Correlated functional status among segregating V segments might reflect linkage disequilibrium, but an unknown experimental factor could not be ruled out. The authors suggested that the approach could potentially be generalized to other disease states and immunological phenotypes. A further reported finding was that TCR beta sequences accurately predicted the HLA-A and HLA-B alleles for most subjects in the first cohort. In both the original and validation cohorts, the classifier was reported to diagnose cytomegalovirus status with high specificity and sensitivity. In a later genetic analysis, a missense DCLRE1C variant was associated with V-gene and J-gene trimming of TCR beta chains, and the association was replicated in an independent cohort. In a later analysis, TCR association rates were found to vary across HLA loci, with the most associated TCRs seen for DRB1 alleles and the fewest for HLA-C alleles. The sequencing pipeline was judged likely to have produced a cluster of highly shared sequence variants as a technical artifact. The only immune exposure information available for the cohort was CMV serostatus. Because counts were too low, about 17 rarely observed V segments, including chromosome 9 orphons, were excluded from the earlier analysis of 500 to 700 of the donors. Only TCR beta chains were sequenced in this cohort, and the absence of alpha or paired-chain data limited detectable features. Compared with the roughly 700-donor mean, donors in an Asian-associated ancestry cluster had fewer N-insertions in productive TCRs, according to a later genetic analysis. Most CMV-associated TCR beta chains appeared to be HLA-restricted in a later analysis, and the HLA associations seemed to be driven largely by CMV exposure. Most TCR sequences were seen in very few donors, while some public TCRs were found in many individuals. In vitro tests confirmed that a few of the cytomegalovirus-associated TCR beta chains recognize cytomegalovirus antigens.

The cohort consisted of 600 or so healthy bone marrow donors. Cohort members were all nominally healthy when sampled, although unrecorded immune exposures were likely present. The donor tested CMV seronegative and was one of the 352 seronegative cohort members. Every donor gave a peripheral blood sample, and the peripheral blood mononuclear cells from that sample were used for TCR beta sequencing. Genomic DNA extraction from the blood cell samples was performed with the Qiagen DNeasy Blood Extraction Kit. This clonotype was sampled from a boy aged 2 to 9 in good health and CMV-seronegative. The V and J genes are TRBV6-4 and TRBJ1-6, with 9 bases in between that match TRBD1. Sequences were obtained from PBMCs. The CDR3 is CASSGQGDNSPLHF. The DNA reads as follows: TGTGCCAGCAGTGGACAGGGGGATAATTCACCCCTCCACTTT.